The source of this T cell receptor (beta chain) is a study of CD8 T cells in ankylosing spondylitis. The CDR3 is 12 residues long. Between the trimmed V and J ends, which lost 3 bases and 2 bases, there was a span of 7 bases. Germline V gives CDR1 DFQATT, CDR2 SNEGSKA (reference sequence). Study outcomes and limitations: It appeared that ankylosing spondylitis blood was characterized by a TCR beta motif of eight highly homologous variants.

This clonotype was observed at least ten times. Its antigen is unknown. TCRdb passed the 5' RACE reads through MiXCR, listing each CDR3 protein once. The sample holds hundreds of thousands of distinct CDR3 sequences, about 10% seen once. The V and J genes are TRBV20-1 and TRBJ1-2; D uncertain. Specimen: blood, either unsorted or a sorted T cell fraction (not recorded which). The TCR was taken from a male donor with ankylosing spondylitis. CDR3 region: CSASPLNYGYTF. The CDR3 DNA reads TGCAGTGCTAGCCCCCTCAACTATGGCTACACCTTC.